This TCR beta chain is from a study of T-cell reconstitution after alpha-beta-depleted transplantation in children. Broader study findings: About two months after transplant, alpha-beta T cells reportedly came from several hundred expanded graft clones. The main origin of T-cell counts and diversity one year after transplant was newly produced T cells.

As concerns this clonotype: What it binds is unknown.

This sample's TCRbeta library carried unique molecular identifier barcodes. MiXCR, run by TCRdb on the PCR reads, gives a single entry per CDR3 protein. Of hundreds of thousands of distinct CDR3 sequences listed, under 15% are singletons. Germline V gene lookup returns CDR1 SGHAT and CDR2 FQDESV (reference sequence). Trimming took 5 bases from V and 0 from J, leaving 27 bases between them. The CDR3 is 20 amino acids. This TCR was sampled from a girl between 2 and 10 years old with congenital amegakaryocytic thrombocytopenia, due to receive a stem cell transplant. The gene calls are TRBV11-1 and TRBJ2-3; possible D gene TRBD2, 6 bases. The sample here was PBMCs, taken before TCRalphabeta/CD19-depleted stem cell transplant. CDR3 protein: CASSIPRSAGTEWSTDTQYF. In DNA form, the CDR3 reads TGTGCCAGCAGCATCCCCCGATCGGCGGGAACGGAGTGGAGCACAGATACGCAGTATTTT.